This T cell receptor (beta chain) was sequenced for a study of T cells after yellow fever vaccination. Whole-study results and caveats: Overall, a small share of clonotypes was seen in both CD4 and CD8 compartments.

TCRdb fed the 5' RACE reads into MiXCR, producing one record per CDR3 protein. Of about 510,000 distinct CDR3 sequences in the sample, 21% are singletons; the top ten hold roughly a sixth. V lost 5 bases and J 6 bases, leaving 16 bases between the germline ends. There are 15 residues in the CDR3. Concerning this clonotype itself: Antigen unknown.

Sequencing was performed on PBMCs, taken approximately 22 days after the first yellow fever vaccination. This TCR was recovered from a man in his late teens or twenties who received the YFV17D yellow fever vaccine. J is TRBJ2-2 and V is TRBV12-3 or TRBV12-4; the D call may be TRBD1 or TRBD2 (5 bases each). The CDR3 DNA sequence: TGTGCCAGCAGTGGGACGGGCCGTATGTCCGGGGAGCTGTTTTTT. It yields the protein CASSGTGRMSGELFF.